This TCR beta chain is from a study of blood T cell repertoires in COVID-19 (TCRdb year 2020). Study-level background: The collaborator samples originated in the United States, Italy and Spain and spanned the acute and convalescent phases of COVID-19. The repertoires were released in a freely available public database intended as a resource for research on the immune response to SARS-CoV-2. The samples were drawn from two sources: the first 160 participants of the ongoing ImmuneRACE study, and 1,000 to 1,500 subjects contributed by 6 global collaborators. Deeply sampled blood TCRbeta repertoires from subjects exposed to, actively infected with, or recovered from COVID-19 were included in the dataset. The sample metadata nearly always contained a de-identified subject ID, COVID-19 status, age in years and sex. The prospective study material was composed of cDNA or gDNA derived from T cells, B-cell-depleted T cells, or PBMCs. HLA class I and class II types, where available, came from metadata supplied by the sample provider rather than from assay-based typing. The study at large found these results: How much clinical and demographic metadata was included differed by source and by participant, and the metadata was provided uncurated.

TCRbeta CDR3 regions were amplified from genomic DNA by means of the immunoSEQ Assay, a bias-controlled multiplex PCR. In the original analysis: The number of nucleated cells in each sample was estimated by amplification of reference gene primers within the assay. To quantify the absolute abundance of each unique TCRbeta CDR3 rearrangement, sequence reads were collapsed and filtered. For each sample, productive Simpson clonality was calculated by taking the square root of Simpson's diversity index across productive rearrangements. Drawn from immuneACCESS, this table holds only the in-frame rearrangements with V and J called that TCRdb kept. Clones are partly lost; checked studies trace under half to an unresolved V gene and leave the rest unexplained. The D gene and trimming were derived from the DNA, and the V and J assignments and clone size from that table. The sample table records about 370,000 clones; about 89% of these occur just once. Together, the top ten hold more than 9% of the sample.

As for this clone: The clone's antigen remains unknown. One end of the junction fails to match germline, which may point to a read error.

At one collaborating source in Seattle, patients were enrolled during active infection and were followed longitudinally through the course of disease. Collaborating institutions collected whole blood in K2EDTA tubes following their own protocols. For TCRbeta analysis, collaborators shipped samples as frozen whole blood, isolated PBMCs, or DNA extracted from either of those sample types. Sequencing used peripheral blood. This TCR was recovered from a woman in her twenties or thirties with COVID-19, enrolled during active disease.

The base sequence is TGTGCCAGCAGCCAAGTGGGGACTAGGCTGGTCTTC. This sequence encodes CASSQVGTRLVF. The V gene is TRBV3-1 (or the pseudogene TRBV3-2) and the J gene is TRBJ2-7; TRBD2 agrees with 8 junctional bases. CDR1 LGHDT and CDR2 YNNKEL are derived from the germline V gene (reference sequence). There are 12 amino acids in the CDR3, from cysteine to phenylalanine inclusive. Here the CDR3 DNA is all that survives: 36 bases in frame from base 1.